The 29 T cell receptor beta chains below come from one sample, sequenced in a study of PD-1 blockade in classical Hodgkin lymphoma. The protocol was immunoSEQ multiplex PCR, while the TCRdb copy is restricted to in-frame clones and leaves out a portion. The sample has roughly 13,000 clones, roughly 84% seen once. Autologous stem cell transplantation was followed by relapse in every patient, and brentuximab vedotin exposure varied. The sample here was peripheral blood mononuclear cells (PBMCs), taken at baseline. These receptors were collected from a human donor with classical Hodgkin lymphoma.

This clone occurred a few times. The V gene is TRBV6-4, the J gene TRBJ2-2; no reliable D call. The V end lost 6 bases, the J end lost 4 bases, and 18 bases lay between the germline ends. CDR1 is MRHNA and CDR2 is SNTAGT in the germline V gene. CDR3 size: 16 residues. The CDR3 spells CASSSVGELTTGELFF. The CDR3 nucleotides read TGTGCCAGCAGCTCAGTAGGTGAATTGACCACCGGGGAGCTGTTTTTT.

The chain links TRBV28 to TRBJ2-7; TRBD2 aligns across 10 bases. Germline values: CDR1 MDHEN, CDR2 SYDVKM. With V trimmed by 5 bases and J by 12 bases, 16 bases remained unmatched. CDR3 size: 15 residues. This chain's CDR3 is CASSLPSSGSTSPYF. Written as DNA, the CDR3 is TGTGCCAGCAGTCTCCCCTCTAGCGGGAGCACCTCGCCGTACTTC.

The chain uses TRBV18 and TRBJ2-5, with D perhaps TRBD1 (6 bases). CDR1 is KGHSH and CDR2 is LQKENI in the germline V gene. This CDR3 has 17 amino acids. Trimming took 3 bases from V and 0 from J, leaving 17 bases between them. The CDR3 nucleotides read TGTGCCAGCTCACCGCCCACTTGGACAGTAAACCAAGAGACCCAGTACTTC. The encoded protein is CASSPPTWTVNQETQYF. Using reference TRBV18 and TRBJ2-5 for the parts outside the CDR3, the full variable domain is NAGVMQNPRHLVRRRGQEARLRCSPMKGHSHVYWYRQLPEEGLKFMVYLQKENIIDESGMPKERFSAEFPKEGPSILRIQQVVRGDSAAYFCASSPPTWTVNQETQYFGPGTRLLVL.

The chain has TRBV28 and TRBJ2-2, with D unclear. V dropped 10 bases and J dropped 0 bases, with 6 bases sitting between them. The CDR3 sequence is 12 residues long. Germline CDR1 reads MDHEN; CDR2 reads SYDVKM. CDR3 DNA: TGTGCCATTGCCGCGAACACCGGGGAGCTGTTTTTT. It yields the protein CAIAANTGELFF.

The chain joins TRBV5-1 to TRBJ1-1; D ambiguous. V was shortened by 7 bases and J by 1 base, with 14 bases between the two germline ends. CDR1 SGHRS and CDR2 YFSETQ come from the germline V gene. This CDR3 is built from 14 residues. DNA of the CDR3: TGCGCCAGCGGGTCTGCGGGCGCGAACACTGAAGCTTTCTTT. Translation: CASGSAGANTEAFF.

The genes are TRBV7-6 and TRBJ2-7; a weak D match, TRBD1 (7 bases). Per germline, CDR1 SGHVS and CDR2 FNYEAQ. V lost 5 bases and J lost 1, with 9 bases in between. The CDR3 totals 13 residues. CDR3 nucleotides: TGTGCCAGCAGCGCGGGACAGTCCTACGAGCAGTACGTC. Residues: CASSAGQSYEQYV.

The chain has TRBV4-1 and TRBJ1-1; no firm D call. The CDR3 sequence is 17 residues long. Trimming left V 0 bases short and J 7 bases short, with 21 bases between. The germline V gene has CDR1 MGHRA and CDR2 YSYEKL. The CDR3 DNA reads as TGCGCCAGCAGCCAAGATGACCCAATACTGCGTGCTAATGAAGCTTTCTTT. It translates to CASSQDDPILRANEAFF.

The rearrangement links TRBV9 to TRBJ2-7, with D perhaps TRBD1 (5 bases). Between the trimmed V and J ends, which lost 2 bases and 0 bases, there was a span of 9 bases. CDR1 is SGDLS and CDR2 is YYNGEE in the germline V gene. The CDR3 consists of 14 residues. The CDR3 DNA sequence: TGTGCCAGCAGCGTTGGGGCCGGCTCCTACGAGCAGTACTTC. Translating it yields CASSVGAGSYEQYF. Drawing the rest from reference TRBV9 and TRBJ2-7, the complete variable domain is DSGVTQTPKHLITATGQRVTLRCSPRSGDLSVYWYQQSLDQGLQFLIQYYNGEERAKGNILERFSAQQFPDLHSELNLSSLELGDSALYFCASSVGAGSYEQYFGPGTRLTVT.

The chain combines TRBV19 with TRBJ2-2, with D hard to call. Germline V gene data show CDR1 as LNHDA and CDR2 as SQIVND (reference sequence). The CDR3 extends over 14 amino acids. Between the trimmed V and J ends, which lost 4 bases and 2 bases, there was a span of 8 bases. The CDR3 loop is CASSRGVNTGELFF. As DNA, the CDR3 is TGTGCCAGTAGTAGAGGAGTTAACACCGGGGAGCTGTTTTTT.

As DNA, the CDR3 is TGTGCCAGCAGAGACAGGGACACTGAAGCTTTCTTT. Translated, it gives CASRDRDTEAFF. The chain links TRBV5-4 to TRBJ1-1; 7 positions agree with TRBD1. Germline CDR1 and CDR2: SGHNT and YYREEE (reference sequence). V gave up 5 bases and J gave up 3 bases; unmatched junction bases: 1. The CDR3 is 12 amino acids.

V and J are TRBV7-9 and TRBJ2-7, with TRBD2 matching 12 bases. The germline V gene has CDR1 SEHNR and CDR2 FQNEAQ (reference sequence). This CDR3 is built from 16 residues. V was pared by 1 base and J by 4 bases, with 5 bases of the junction left unmatched. The CDR3 sequence is CASSLGLAGVFYEQYF. The CDR3, as DNA: TGTGCCAGCAGCTTAGGACTAGCGGGAGTCTTTTACGAGCAGTACTTC.

The CDR3 bases are TGCGCCAGCAGCCAAGGGACAATCTCCGGGGAGCTGTTTTTT. Its translation is CASSQGTISGELFF. The chain uses TRBV4-3 and TRBJ2-2; a weak D match, TRBD1 (5 bases). Germline V gene data show CDR1 as LGHNA and CDR2 as YSLEER. V was cut by 1 base and J by 6 bases, with 9 bases left in between. This CDR3 has 14 amino acids.

The gene calls are TRBV7-6 and TRBJ2-7; tentatively, D is TRBD2 (6 bases). V was clipped by 1 base and J by 4 bases, with 17 bases between them. The CDR3 extends over 16 amino acids. In germline, CDR1 is SGHVS, CDR2 FNYEAQ. In DNA, the CDR3 is TGTGCCAGCAGCTTAGGGATAAGCGGGCTACTTTACGAGCAGTACTTC. Translating it yields CASSLGISGLLYEQYF.

The chain combines TRBV7-9 with TRBJ1-2, with a weak D call TRBD1 (6 bases). The germline V gene encodes CDR1 SEHNR and CDR2 FQNEAQ (reference sequence). This CDR3 comprises 16 residues. The V gene lost 1 base and the J gene lost 8 bases, with 20 bases spanning the gap. CDR3 DNA sequence: TGTGCCAGCAGCTTAGTGAGGGTTGGGGGCGTTGAGGGCTACACCTTC. Translating gives CASSLVRVGGVEGYTF.

This sequence joins TRBV7-9 and TRBJ2-1, with D possibly being TRBD1 (6 bases). Trimming removed 5 bases at V and 4 bases at J, with 18 bases between. CDR1 and CDR2 from the germline V gene are SEHNR and FQNEAQ (reference sequence). The CDR3 totals 16 residues. CDR3 sequence: CASSTYRVSTYNEQFF. The CDR3 nucleotides read TGTGCCAGCAGCACCTACAGGGTCTCGACATACAATGAGCAGTTCTTC.

This chain links TRBV6-5 with TRBJ2-5; D possibly corresponds to TRBD1 (5 bases). Germline V gene data show CDR1 as MNHEY and CDR2 as SVGAGI. This CDR3 is 13 amino acids long. V was pared by 2 bases and J by 8 bases, with 12 bases between. DNA of the CDR3: TGTGCCAGCAGTTACGGGGCCCGAGGAACCCAGTACTTC. This codes for CASSYGARGTQYF.

The genes are TRBV19 and TRBJ1-5, with D perhaps TRBD1 (5 bases). The CDR3 sequence is 14 residues long. V shed 7 bases and J shed 2 bases, with 12 bases lying between them. Germline lookup yields CDR1 LNHDA and CDR2 SQIVND (reference sequence). DNA for the CDR3: TGTGCCAGTACCCTACTAGGGGGCAATCAGCCCCAGCATTTT. Its protein product is CASTLLGGNQPQHF.

The CDR3 nucleotides are TGTGCCAGCAGCTCGGACACAAGGGAGCAGTTCTTC. Its protein product is CASSSDTREQFF. This chain uses TRBV7-6 with TRBJ2-1, with D perhaps TRBD1 (5 bases). Germline assignment: CDR1 SGHVS and CDR2 FNYEAQ. This CDR3 region has 12 residues. V was cut by 4 bases and J by 10 bases, with 11 bases left in between.

The chain is built from TRBV10-3 and TRBJ2-5; 9 bases agree with TRBD1. J gave up 2 bases and V 4 bases, and 5 bases lay outside the gene matches. Looked up from germline, CDR1 is ENHRY and CDR2 is SYGVKD. The CDR3 contains 15 residues. For the CDR3, the DNA is TGTGCCATCAGTGCGCCGGGACAGGGACAAGAGACCCAGTACTTC. Its translation is CAISAPGQGQETQYF.

The chain recombines TRBV11-1 with TRBJ2-7; 11 nucleotides agree with TRBD2. After removal of 6 bases from V and 3 bases from J, the junction contained 10 bases not matched to a gene. CDR1 and CDR2 from the germline V gene are SGHAT and FQDESV (reference sequence). This CDR3 contains 16 residues. The CDR3 region has the DNA TGTGCCAGCAGTACACCAGGGACTAGCGGAATCTACGAGCAGTACTTC. Translated, it gives CASSTPGTSGIYEQYF.

The chain employs TRBV25-1 and TRBJ1-1; no definite D call. In germline, CDR1 is MGHDK, CDR2 SYGVNS. There are 13 residues in the CDR3. Trimming stripped 4 bases from V and 0 bases from J, with 6 bases between. In nucleotides, the CDR3 is TGTGCCAGCAGTGCCGGGGTGAACACTGAAGCTTTCTTT. It translates to CASSAGVNTEAFF.

The rearrangement links TRBV7-2 to TRBJ2-2; D is unresolved. This CDR3 has 13 residues. The germline V gene has CDR1 SGHTA and CDR2 FQGNSA. With 7 bases removed from V and 4 bases from J, the gap between germline ends came to 10 bases. The CDR3 sequence: CASNLRATGELFF. The CDR3 DNA follows: TGTGCCAGCAACCTAAGGGCCACCGGGGAGCTGTTTTTT.

The rearrangement links TRBV2 to TRBJ1-1; D gene ambiguous. V was trimmed by 4 bases and J by 1 base, leaving 10 bases between them. The CDR3 consists of 14 residues. Germline assignment: CDR1 SNHLY and CDR2 FYNNEI. CDR3 DNA: TGTGCCAGCAGTGGTAAAGGGAAGAACACTGAAGCTTTCTTT. Amino acids: CASSGKGKNTEAFF.

V gene TRBV27 combines with J gene TRBJ2-1; D unclear. CDR3 size: 15 residues. Germline lookup yields CDR1 MNHEY and CDR2 SMNVEV (reference sequence). The ends were cut back, 4 bases at V and 2 bases at J, with 12 bases in the middle. The CDR3 DNA reads as TGTGCCAGCAGTTCCGCACAAGAACCCTACAATGAGCAGTTCTTC. Its protein is CASSSAQEPYNEQFF.

This clone appeared once. The rearrangement uses TRBV27 and TRBJ2-7; D not resolved. Germline V CDR1 and CDR2: MNHEY, SMNVEV (reference sequence). Trimming removed 5 bases from V and 2 bases from J, with 13 bases in between. This CDR3 contains 14 residues. CDR3 in amino acids: CASSPVASTYEQYF. The CDR3 bases are TGTGCCAGCAGTCCGGTCGCCAGTACCTACGAGCAGTACTTC.

The rearrangement uses TRBV19 and TRBJ1-1; maybe TRBD1 (5 bases). V lost 8 bases, J lost 0 bases, and 10 bases lay in between. CDR1 and CDR2 (germline): LNHDA, SQIVND (reference sequence). The CDR3 contains 13 residues. CDR3 sequence reads: CASAGYMNTEAFF. The CDR3 DNA follows: TGTGCCAGTGCAGGGTACATGAACACTGAAGCTTTCTTT.

V and J are TRBV10-3 and TRBJ2-3, with no clear D. The length of the CDR3 is 10 residues. Germline values: CDR1 ENHRY, CDR2 SYGVKD. V was cut by 6 bases and J by 6 bases, with 4 bases left in between. CDR3 in amino acids: CAIRGDTQYF. The CDR3 DNA reads as TGTGCCATCAGAGGGGATACGCAGTATTTT.

The chain couples TRBV25-1 to TRBJ1-4; D ambiguous. V lost 5 bases and J 11 bases, leaving 6 bases between the germline ends. Per germline, CDR1 MGHDK and CDR2 SYGVNS. The CDR3 sequence is 10 residues long. The CDR3 region is CASSNVKLFF. DNA for the CDR3: TGTGCCAGCAGTAATGTGAAACTGTTTTTT.

The V gene is TRBV28, the J gene TRBJ2-7, with TRBD1 as a possible D gene (6 bases). V was clipped by 10 bases and J by 1 base, with 20 bases between them. Germline CDR1 reads MDHEN; CDR2 reads SYDVKM. The CDR3 has 15 residues. The CDR3 reads CATDRWRTVSYEQYF. The CDR3, as DNA: TGTGCCACCGACAGGTGGAGAACCGTATCCTACGAGCAGTACTTC.